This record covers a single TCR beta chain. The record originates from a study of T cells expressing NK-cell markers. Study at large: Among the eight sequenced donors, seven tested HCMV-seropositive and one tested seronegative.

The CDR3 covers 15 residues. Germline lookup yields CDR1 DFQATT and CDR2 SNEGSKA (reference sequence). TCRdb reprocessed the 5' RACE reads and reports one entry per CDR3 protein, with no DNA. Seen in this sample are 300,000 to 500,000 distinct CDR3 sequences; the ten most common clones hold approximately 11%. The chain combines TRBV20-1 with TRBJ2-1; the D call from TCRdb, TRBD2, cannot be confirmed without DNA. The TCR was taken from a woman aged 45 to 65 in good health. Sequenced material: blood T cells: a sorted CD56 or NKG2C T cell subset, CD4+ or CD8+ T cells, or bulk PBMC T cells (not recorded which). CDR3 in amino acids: CSASGSMLSYNEQFF.